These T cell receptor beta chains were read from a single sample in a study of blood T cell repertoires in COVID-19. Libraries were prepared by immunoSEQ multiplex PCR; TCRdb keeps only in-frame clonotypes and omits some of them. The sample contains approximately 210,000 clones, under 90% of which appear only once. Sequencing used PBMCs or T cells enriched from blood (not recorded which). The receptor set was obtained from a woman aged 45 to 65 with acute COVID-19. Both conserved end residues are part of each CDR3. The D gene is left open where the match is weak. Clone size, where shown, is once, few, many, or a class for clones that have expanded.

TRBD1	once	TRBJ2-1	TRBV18	CASSPRQGVYNEQFF	TGTGCCAGCTCACCACGACAGGGTGTGTACAATGAGCAGTTCTTC
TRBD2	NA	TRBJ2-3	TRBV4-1	CASSQGLAGGSGTDTQYF	TGCGCCAGCAGCCAGGGACTAGCGGGGGGAAGCGGCACAGATACGCAGTATTTT
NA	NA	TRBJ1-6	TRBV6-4	CASSDPIVGGEANSPLHF	TGTGCCAGCAGTGACCCAATTGTTGGGGGCGAAGCAAATTCACCCCTCCACTTT
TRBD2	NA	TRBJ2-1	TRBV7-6	CASSLVGSGKNEQFF	TGTGCCAGCAGCTTAGTAGGTAGCGGGAAGAATGAGCAGTTCTTC
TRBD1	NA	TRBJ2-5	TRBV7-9	CASSLVGGYETQYF	TGTGCCAGCAGCTTAGTAGGGGGCTATGAGACCCAGTACTTC
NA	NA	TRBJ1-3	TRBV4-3	CASSHRGGNTIYF	TGCGCCAGCAGCCACAGGGGTGGAAACACCATATATTTT
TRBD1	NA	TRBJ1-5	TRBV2	CASSAQGVRQPQHF	TGTGCCAGCAGTGCACAGGGGGTCCGTCAGCCCCAGCATTTT
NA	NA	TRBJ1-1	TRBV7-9	CASSFLSEAFF	TGTGCCAGCAGCTTTCTCTCTGAAGCCTTCTTT
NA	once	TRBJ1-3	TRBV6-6	CASSYSTGGSGNTIYF	TGTGCCAGCAGTTACTCGACAGGCGGCTCTGGAAACACCATATATTTT
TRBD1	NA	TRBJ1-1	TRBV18	CASSPPQGVGAFF	TGTGCCAGCTCACCACCCCAGGGGGTGGGAGCTTTCTTT
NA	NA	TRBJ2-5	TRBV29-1	CSVPRNREETQYF	TGCAGCGTCCCTCGGAACAGGGAAGAGACCCAGTACTTC
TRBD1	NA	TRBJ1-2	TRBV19	CASSIGQGARYGYTF	TGTGCCAGTAGTATCGGACAGGGGGCCCGTTATGGCTACACCTTC
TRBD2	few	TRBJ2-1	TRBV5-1	CASSPPGGPYNEQFF	TGCGCCAGTTCTCCGCCGGGGGGGCCCTACAATGAGCAGTTCTTC
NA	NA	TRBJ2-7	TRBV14	CASSLRDRYEQYF	TGTGCCAGCAGCCTCCGTGACAGGTACGAGCAGTACTTC
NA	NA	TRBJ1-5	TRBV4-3	CASSQDLVTSGDQPQHF	TGCGCCAGCAGCCAAGATCTAGTAACTAGCGGGGATCAGCCCCAGCATTTT
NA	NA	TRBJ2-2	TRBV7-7	CASSRSGSNTGELFF	TGTGCTAGCAGCCGTTCGGGGTCGAACACCGGGGAGCTGTTTTTT
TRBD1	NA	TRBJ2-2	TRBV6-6	CASSTLDRGGGELFF	TGTGCCAGCAGTACACTCGACAGGGGAGGCGGGGAGCTGTTTTTT
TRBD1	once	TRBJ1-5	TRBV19	CASRDRGSNQPQHF	TGTGCCAGTAGGGACAGGGGGAGCAATCAGCCCCAGCATTTT
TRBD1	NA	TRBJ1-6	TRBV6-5	CASSYTGVGYNSPLHF	TGTGCCAGCAGTTACACAGGGGTTGGCTATAATTCACCCCTCCACTTT
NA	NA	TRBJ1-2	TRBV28	CASNQWPSNYGYTF	TGTGCCAGCAACCAATGGCCCTCTAACTATGGCTACACCTTC
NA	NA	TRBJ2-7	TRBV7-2	CASSVAYEQYF	TGTGCCAGCAGCGTCGCCTACGAGCAGTACTTC
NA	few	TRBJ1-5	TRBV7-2	CASSREGDNQPQHF	TGTGCCAGCAGCCGTGAAGGGGACAATCAGCCCCAGCATTTT
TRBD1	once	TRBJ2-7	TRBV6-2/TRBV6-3	CASSQNVKGAIGVEQYF	TGTGCCAGCAGTCAAAACGTAAAGGGGGCTATTGGGGTGGAGCAGTACTTC
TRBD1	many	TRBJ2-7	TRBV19	CASSPGQGPYEQYF	TGTGCCAGTAGTCCGGGACAGGGACCCTACGAGCAGTACTTC
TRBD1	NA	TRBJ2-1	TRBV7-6	CASSLGTGTLNEQFF	TGTGCCAGCAGCTTAGGGACAGGGACACTTAATGAGCAGTTCTTC
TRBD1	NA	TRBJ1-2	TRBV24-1	CATSTPRQGPSDGYTF	TGTGCCACCAGTACCCCACGACAGGGGCCTAGTGATGGCTACACCTTC
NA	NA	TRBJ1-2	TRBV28	CASYWGRSNYGYTF	TGTGCCAGCTATTGGGGGCGAAGTAACTATGGCTACACCTTC
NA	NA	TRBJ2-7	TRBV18	CASSPTVGTSKFYEQYF	TGTGCCAGCTCACCCACAGTAGGGACTTCCAAATTCTACGAGCAGTACTTC
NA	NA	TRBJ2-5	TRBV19	CASSPTRRWQTETQYF	TGTGCCAGTAGTCCTACCCGGAGGTGGCAGACGGAGACCCAGTACTTC
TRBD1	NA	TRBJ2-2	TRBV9	CASSTRPGTGLNTGELFF	TGTGCCAGCAGCACTCGTCCCGGGACAGGGCTGAACACCGGGGAGCTGTTTTTT
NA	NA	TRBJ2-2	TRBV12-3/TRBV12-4	CASSLVLSGELFF	TGTGCCAGCAGTTTAGTACTTTCCGGGGAGCTGTTTTTT
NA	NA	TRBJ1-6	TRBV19	CASSDRQFFSLHF	TGTGCCAGTAGTGACCGACAGTTTTTTTCCCTCCACTTT
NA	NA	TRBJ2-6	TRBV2	CASSDRLSGANVLTF	TGTGCCAGCAGTGACCGACTCTCTGGGGCCAACGTCCTGACTTTC
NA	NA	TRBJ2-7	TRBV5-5	CASSLLQGYEQYF	TGTGCCAGCAGCTTGTTGCAGGGCTACGAGCAGTACTTC
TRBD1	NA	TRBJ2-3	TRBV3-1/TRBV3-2	CASSPRQGPETDTQYF	TGTGCCAGCAGCCCTCGACAGGGGCCTGAGACAGATACGCAGTATTTT
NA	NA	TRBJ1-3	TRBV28	CASARGKTGNTIYF	TGTGCCAGTGCCCGGGGGAAAACTGGAAACACCATATATTTT
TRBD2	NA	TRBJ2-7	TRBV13	CASFIRGGLNEQYF	TGTGCCAGTTTCATTCGGGGGGGCCTGAACGAGCAGTACTTC
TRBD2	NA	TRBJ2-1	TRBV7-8	CASSLATSGRGNEQFF	TGTGCCAGCAGCTTAGCGACTAGCGGGAGGGGCAATGAGCAGTTCTTC
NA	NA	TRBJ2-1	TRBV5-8	CASSRGLSYNEQFF	TGTGCCAGCAGCCGAGGCCTTTCCTACAATGAGCAGTTCTTC
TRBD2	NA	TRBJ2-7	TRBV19	CASTTSGSSYEQYF	TGTGCCAGTACGACTAGCGGAAGCTCCTACGAGCAGTACTTC
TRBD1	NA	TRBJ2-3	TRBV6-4	CASSGTGAGDTQYF	TGTGCCAGCAGCGGGACAGGGGCAGGAGATACGCAGTATTTT
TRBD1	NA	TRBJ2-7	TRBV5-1	CASTGTGPSEQYF	TGCGCCAGCACGGGGACAGGTCCAAGCGAGCAGTACTTC
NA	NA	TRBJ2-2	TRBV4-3	CASSQDVWGVANTGELFF	TGCGCCAGCAGCCAAGACGTCTGGGGAGTCGCGAACACCGGGGAGCTGTTTTTT
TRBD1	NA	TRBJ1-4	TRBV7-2	CASSLGRGTKLFF	TGTGCCAGCAGCTTGGGCAGGGGGACCAAACTGTTTTTT
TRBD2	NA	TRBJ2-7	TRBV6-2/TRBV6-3	CASSYGGDYEQYF	TGTGCCAGCAGTTACGGGGGGGACTACGAGCAGTACTTC
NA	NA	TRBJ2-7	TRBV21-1	CASSTLVGREGPYEQYF	TGTGCCAGCAGCACCCTGGTGGGGCGGGAGGGGCCCTACGAGCAGTACTTC
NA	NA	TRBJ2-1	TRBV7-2	CASSLRTAYNEQFF	TGTGCCAGCAGCTTACGGACAGCCTACAATGAGCAGTTCTTC
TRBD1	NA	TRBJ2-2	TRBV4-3	CASSPWTGATGELFF	TGCGCCAGCAGCCCCTGGACAGGGGCCACCGGGGAGCTGTTTTTT
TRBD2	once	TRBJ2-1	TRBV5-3	CARSLNGQGTSGRSPYYNEQFF	TGTGCCAGAAGCTTGAACGGACAGGGGACTAGCGGGAGGTCCCCATACTACAATGAGCAGTTCTTC
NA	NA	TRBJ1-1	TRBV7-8	CASSPPRRVTEAFF	TGTGCCAGCAGCCCCCCGAGGAGGGTAACTGAAGCTTTCTTT
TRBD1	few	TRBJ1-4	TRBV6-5	CASSPRQGWREKLFF	TGTGCCAGCAGCCCCAGACAGGGGTGGAGGGAAAAACTGTTTTTT
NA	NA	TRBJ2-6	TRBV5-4	CASSSPGWVAGPDVLTF	TGTGCCAGCAGCTCCCCCGGGTGGGTGGCGGGGCCGGATGTCCTGACTTTC
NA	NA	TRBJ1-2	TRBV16	CASSVDSNYGYTF	TGTGCCAGCAGCGTTGACAGCAACTATGGCTACACCTTC
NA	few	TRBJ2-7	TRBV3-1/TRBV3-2	CASSLRDYEQYF	TGTGCCAGCAGCCTCCGAGACTACGAGCAGTACTTC
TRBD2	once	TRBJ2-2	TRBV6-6	CASRETSVPGELFF	TGTGCCAGCAGGGAGACTAGCGTACCGGGGGAGCTGTTTTTT
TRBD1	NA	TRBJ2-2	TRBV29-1	CSALSQGTGELFF	TGCAGCGCCCTATCACAGGGGACCGGGGAGCTGTTTTTT